This T cell receptor (beta chain) was sequenced for a study of blood T cells in healthy people across ages. The CDR3 runs 15 residues. Trimming pared 6 bases from V and 7 bases from J, leaving 21 bases between. Germline V lookup: CDR1 MNHEY, CDR2 SVGAGI. The authors ran a second PCR of roughly 6 to 12 cycles using a sample-barcoded 5' primer and a J-beta primer mix. A single record per CDR3 protein comes from TCRdb applying MiXCR to the 5' RACE reads. The sample includes about 640,000 distinct CDR3 sequences, 58% of them seen just once. The rearrangement links TRBV6-5 to TRBJ1-1, with a possible D match to TRBD1 (5 bases). The sequenced material came from blood. This clonotype was obtained from a man aged 55 to 69 in good health. This CDR3 reads CASSRDAPRGGEAFF. DNA of the CDR3: TGTGCCAGCAGCCGCGACGCACCCCGGGGGGGTGAAGCTTTCTTT.